Below are 12 T cell receptor beta chains sequenced from a single sample in a study of blood T cell repertoires in COVID-19. Here immunoSEQ multiplex PCR was the method, and the copy in TCRdb shows in-frame clones only, minus some. Of about 90,000 clones detected, under 95% appear once; the ten largest clones hold about 2.5%. Sequenced input: peripheral blood. These receptors were collected from a human donor with active COVID-19. The donor label of this sample is uncertain.

V gene TRBV6-6 combines with J gene TRBJ1-1; 7 positions agree with TRBD1. CDR1 is MNHNY, CDR2 SVGAGI, per germline (reference sequence). The V segment lost 7 bases and the J segment 6 bases; nucleotides outside the gene matches: 8. This CDR3 is built from 13 residues. DNA for the CDR3: TGTGCCAGCACCCGAGACAGGGCGGCTGAAGCTTTCTTT. This codes for CASTRDRAAEAFF.

This rearrangement joins TRBV9 to TRBJ2-1; D is possibly TRBD2 (5 bases). Trimming left V 2 bases short and J 6 bases short, with 18 bases between. The CDR3 is 16 residues long. Germline CDR1 SGDLS, CDR2 YYNGEE. The CDR3 DNA sequence: TGTGCCAGCAGCGTCGACATTGGTCCCCGGGGCAATGAGCAGTTCTTC. Its protein product is CASSVDIGPRGNEQFF.

The chain employs TRBV28 and TRBJ2-7; TRBD2 is a possible D gene (6 bases). Germline V gene data show CDR1 as MDHEN and CDR2 as SYDVKM. The CDR3 is 15 amino acids. Trimming cost V 3 bases and J 0 bases, with 12 bases left between them. The CDR3 reads CASSFSGVTSYEQYF. DNA for the CDR3: TGTGCCAGCAGTTTTTCGGGAGTGACCTCCTACGAGCAGTACTTC.

The J gene is TRBJ1-5, the V gene TRBV5-1, with TRBD1 matching 7 bases. The CDR3 is made up of 13 amino acids. V dropped 4 bases and J dropped 6; count of bases not matched to a gene: 4. Germline CDR1 SGHRS, CDR2 YFSETQ. The CDR3 DNA sequence: TGCGCCAGCAGCCGCGAGGGGGCTCAGCCCCAGCATTTT. It translates to CASSREGAQPQHF. The full variable domain, in which reference TRBV5-1 and TRBJ1-5 provide the parts outside the CDR3, is KAGVTQTPRYLIKTRGQQVTLSCSPISGHRSVSWYQQTPGQGLQFLFEYFSETQRNKGNFPGRFSGRQFSNSRSEMNVSTLELGDSALYLCASSREGAQPQHFGDGTRLSIL.

This sequence joins TRBV11-2 and TRBJ1-3; D might be TRBD1 (5 bases). Trimming shortened V by 7 bases and J by 2 bases, and 15 bases separated the two germline ends. Per the germline V gene, CDR1 is SGHAT and CDR2 is FQNNGV. There are 15 residues in the CDR3. CDR3 sequence (DNA): TGTGCCAGCATCCCTGGTGGGGCAGCTGGAAACACCATATATTTT. Protein product: CASIPGGAAGNTIYF.

Here the CDR3 reads CASSKGGQGSGELFF. The CDR3 coding sequence is TGTGCCAGTAGTAAGGGGGGACAGGGTTCCGGGGAGCTGTTTTTT. The chain is built from TRBV19 and TRBJ2-2, with 9 nucleotides matching TRBD1. V was pared by 4 bases and J by 6 bases, with 6 bases of the junction left unmatched. From germline, CDR1 is LNHDA and CDR2 SQIVND (reference sequence). The CDR3 loop spans 15 amino acids.

The V gene is TRBV28, the J gene TRBJ2-3; D unclear. V was pared by 6 bases and J by 2 bases, with 9 bases between. CDR1 MDHEN and CDR2 SYDVKM come from the germline V gene. This CDR3 is 13 amino acids long. CDR3 protein: CASRAADTDTQYF. The CDR3 DNA follows: TGTGCCAGCAGAGCCGCGGACACAGATACGCAGTATTTT.

V is TRBV28 and J is TRBJ1-5, with TRBD1 matching over 7 bases. J lost 2 bases, V lost 4 bases, and 2 bases had no gene match. There are 14 residues in the CDR3. The germline V gene has CDR1 MDHEN and CDR2 SYDVKM. The CDR3 loop reads CASSYQGGNQPQHF. The CDR3 nucleotides read TGTGCCAGCAGTTACCAGGGGGGCAATCAGCCCCAGCATTTT.

The chain has TRBV6-5 and TRBJ2-2; D not certain. The CDR3 has 12 residues. Deletions cut 6 bases from V and 5 bases from J, with 7 bases between. Germline values: CDR1 MNHEY, CDR2 SVGAGI. CDR3 in DNA: TGTGCCAGCAGCCTCTTTACCGGGGAGCTGTTTTTT. This gives the protein CASSLFTGELFF.

The V and J genes are TRBV7-9 and TRBJ1-5, with unresolved D. CDR1 and CDR2 (germline): SEHNR, FQNEAQ (reference sequence). This CDR3 has 13 amino acids. The ends were cut back, 5 bases at V and 4 bases at J, with 9 bases in the middle. CDR3 loop: CASSRNQNQPQHF. CDR3 sequence (DNA): TGTGCCAGCAGCCGAAATCAGAATCAGCCCCAGCATTTT. The whole variable domain, remainder taken from reference TRBV7-9 and TRBJ1-5, is DTGVSQNPRHKITKRGQNVTFRCDPISEHNRLYWYRQTLGQGPEFLTYFQNEAQLEKSRLLSDRFSAERPKGSFSTLEIQRTEQGDSAMYLCASSRNQNQPQHFGDGTRLSIL.

In the case of this clone: Different DNA sequences within this sample yield the same CDR3. This chain links TRBV4-2 with TRBJ1-2; the D gene is possibly TRBD1 (5 bases). Germline loops: CDR1 LGHNA, CDR2 YNFKEQ. The CDR3 runs to 13 residues. Trimming cost V 3 bases and J 14 bases, with 19 bases left between them. CDR3 nucleotide sequence: TGTGCCAGCAGCCAGGATAATGGGGCTCCTCTAACCTTC. Its protein product is CASSQDNGAPLTF.

The chain uses TRBV13 and TRBJ1-1, with a weak D call TRBD1 (5 bases). Trimming shortened V by 0 bases and J by 1 base, and 9 bases separated the two germline ends. CDR3 length: 15 amino acids. The germline V gene encodes CDR1 PRHDT and CDR2 FYEKMQ (reference sequence). The CDR3 spells CASSLGLGGNTEAFF. The CDR3 DNA follows: TGTGCCAGCAGCTTAGGGTTGGGGGGGAACACTGAAGCTTTCTTT.